Described below is a single TCR beta chain sequence and its context. Its antigen remains unidentified. The data belong to a study of T cell responses to AZD1222 COVID-19 vaccine. Study-wide results and caveats: Sampling captured repertoires only after the peak T cell response.

Germline CDR1 is WSHSY and CDR2 is SAAADI. V lost 2 bases to trimming and J lost 2 bases, with 6 bases between them. The CDR3 contains 13 residues. This table comes from immunoSEQ multiplex PCR, and its TCRdb copy is limited to in-frame clones, with some not included. The sample holds around 150,000 clones; approximately 89% are singletons and the top ten take about 5%. This rearrangement joins TRBV10-2 to TRBJ1-1; no clear D. The TCR originated in an adult in good health. The input for sequencing was peripheral blood, taken on day 0 of AZD1222 vaccination. The CDR3 DNA follows: TGCGCCAGCAGTGAGGTCGGAAACACTGAAGCTTTCTTT. This codes for CASSEVGNTEAFF.